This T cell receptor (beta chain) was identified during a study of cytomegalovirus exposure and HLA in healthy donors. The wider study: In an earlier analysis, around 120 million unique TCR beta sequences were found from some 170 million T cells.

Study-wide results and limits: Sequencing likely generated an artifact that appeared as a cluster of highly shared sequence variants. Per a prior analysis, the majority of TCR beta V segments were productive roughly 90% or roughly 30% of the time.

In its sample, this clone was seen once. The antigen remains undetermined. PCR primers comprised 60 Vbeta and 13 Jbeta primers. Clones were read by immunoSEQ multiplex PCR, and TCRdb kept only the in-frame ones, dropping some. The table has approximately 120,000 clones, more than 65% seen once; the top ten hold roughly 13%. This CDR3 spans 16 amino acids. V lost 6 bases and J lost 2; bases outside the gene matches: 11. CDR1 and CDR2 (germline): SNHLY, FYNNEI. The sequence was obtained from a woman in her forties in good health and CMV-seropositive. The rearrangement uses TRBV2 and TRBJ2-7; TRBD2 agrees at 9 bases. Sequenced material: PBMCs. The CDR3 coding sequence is TGTGCCAGCAGGGCAGGGAAGGGCGGGAGGGCCTACGAGCAGTACTTC. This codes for CASRAGKGGRAYEQYF.